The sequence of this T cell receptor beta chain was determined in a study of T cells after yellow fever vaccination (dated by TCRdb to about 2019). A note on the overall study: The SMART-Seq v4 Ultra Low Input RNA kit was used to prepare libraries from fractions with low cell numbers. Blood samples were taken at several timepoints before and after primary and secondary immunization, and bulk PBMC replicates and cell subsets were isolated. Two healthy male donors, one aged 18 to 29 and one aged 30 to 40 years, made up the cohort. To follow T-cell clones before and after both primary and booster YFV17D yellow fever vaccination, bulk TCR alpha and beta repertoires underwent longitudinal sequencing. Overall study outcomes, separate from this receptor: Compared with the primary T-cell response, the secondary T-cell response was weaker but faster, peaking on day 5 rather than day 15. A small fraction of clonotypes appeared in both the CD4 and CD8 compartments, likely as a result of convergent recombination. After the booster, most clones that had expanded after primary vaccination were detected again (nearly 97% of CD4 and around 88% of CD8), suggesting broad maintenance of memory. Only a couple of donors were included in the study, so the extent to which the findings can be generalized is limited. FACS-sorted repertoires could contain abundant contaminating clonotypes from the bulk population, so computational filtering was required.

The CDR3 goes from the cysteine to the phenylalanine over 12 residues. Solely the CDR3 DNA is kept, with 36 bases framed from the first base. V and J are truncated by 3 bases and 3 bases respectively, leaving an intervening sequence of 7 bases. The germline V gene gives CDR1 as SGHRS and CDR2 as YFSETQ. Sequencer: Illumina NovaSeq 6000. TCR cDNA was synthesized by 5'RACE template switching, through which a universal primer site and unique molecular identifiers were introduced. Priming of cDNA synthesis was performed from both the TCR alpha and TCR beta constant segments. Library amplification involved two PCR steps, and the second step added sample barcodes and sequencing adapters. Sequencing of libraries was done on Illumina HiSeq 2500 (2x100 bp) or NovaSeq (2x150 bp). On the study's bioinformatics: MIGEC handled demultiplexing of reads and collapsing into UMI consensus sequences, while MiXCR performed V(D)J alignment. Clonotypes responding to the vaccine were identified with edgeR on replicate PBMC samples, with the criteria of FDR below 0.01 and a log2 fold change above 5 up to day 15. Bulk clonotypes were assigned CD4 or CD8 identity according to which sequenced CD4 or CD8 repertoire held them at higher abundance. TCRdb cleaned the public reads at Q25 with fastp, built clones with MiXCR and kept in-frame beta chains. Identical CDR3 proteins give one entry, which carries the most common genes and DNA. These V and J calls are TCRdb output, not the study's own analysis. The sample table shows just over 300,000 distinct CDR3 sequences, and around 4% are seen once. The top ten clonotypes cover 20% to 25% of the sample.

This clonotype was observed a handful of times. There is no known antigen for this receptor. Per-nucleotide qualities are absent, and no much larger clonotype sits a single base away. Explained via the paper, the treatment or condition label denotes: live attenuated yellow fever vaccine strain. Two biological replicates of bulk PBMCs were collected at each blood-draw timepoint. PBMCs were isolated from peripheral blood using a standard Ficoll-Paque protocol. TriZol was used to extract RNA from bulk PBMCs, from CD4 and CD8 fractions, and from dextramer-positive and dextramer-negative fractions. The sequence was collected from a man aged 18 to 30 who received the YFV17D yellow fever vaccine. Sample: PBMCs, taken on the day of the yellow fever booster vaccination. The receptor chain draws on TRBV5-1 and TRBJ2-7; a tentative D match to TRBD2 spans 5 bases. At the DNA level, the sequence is TGCGCCAGCAGCTCACTAGGCTACGAGCAGTACTTC. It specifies CASSSLGYEQYF.